This T cell receptor beta chain was recovered during a study of blood T cell repertoires in COVID-19. The Seattle site enrolled patients during active infection and followed them longitudinally. The CDR3 runs 14 residues. Looked up from germline, CDR1 is SGHDT and CDR2 is YYEEEE. Trimming left V 3 bases short and J 4 bases short, with 13 bases between. Authors' methods: Amplification of reference gene primers provided the estimated nucleated cell counts. Profiling relied on immunoSEQ multiplex PCR, and the TCRdb table lists in-frame clones only, not all of them. V, J and clone size reflect that table, while D and trimming were determined from the DNA. The sample consists of over 250,000 clones, approximately 88% of them appearing once. This clone was recorded a few times.

The sample comprised peripheral blood. The origin of this receptor is a human donor with COVID-19, enrolled during active disease. The donor label of this sample is uncertain. The chain recombines TRBV5-6 with TRBJ1-2; TRBD1 is a possible D gene (5 bases). The CDR3 DNA follows: TGTGCCAGCAGCTCGAAAACCCAGGGCTATGGCTACACCTTC. It codes for CASSSKTQGYGYTF.